The source of this TCR beta chain is a study of CD8 T cells in ankylosing spondylitis. TCRdb used MiXCR to reprocess the 5' RACE reads, holding one entry per CDR3 protein. The repertoire has some 130,000 distinct CDR3 sequences, just under 7.5% of them found once; the top ten carry around 12%. Study-level points and caveats: The clones that were linked to disease were reported to be significantly enriched in matched synovial fluid samples from ankylosing spondylitis patients.

This clonotype has a count of ten or more. Its target is not known. Per germline, CDR1 SGHTA and CDR2 FQGNSA. The CDR3 is made up of 12 amino acids. V gave up 5 bases and J gave up 4 bases, with 7 bases separating them. This chain connects TRBV7-2 to TRBJ2-3; the D is unclear. Input material: blood, either unsorted or a sorted T cell fraction (not recorded which). The clonotype was recovered from a female donor with ankylosing spondylitis or in good health (not recorded which). The CDR3 nucleotides read TGTGCCAGCAGCCTTACGGCAGATACGCAGTATTTT. Its translation: CASSLTADTQYF.